Following are 22 T cell receptor beta chains from one sample sequenced in a study of T cells after yellow fever vaccination (dated by TCRdb to the late 2010s). Library generation was performed with 5' RACE. Instrument used: Illumina HiSeq 2500. TCRdb took the public reads, trimmed them with fastp at Q25, ran MiXCR for clone calling and kept in-frame beta chains. Every entry covers one CDR3 protein and lists the most common genes and DNA from its rows. In all, the sample holds roughly 500,000 distinct CDR3 sequences, and 19% of those were seen once. More than 13% of the sample goes to the ten largest clones. According to the study, the label for this sample's treatment or condition signals: live attenuated yellow fever vaccine strain. This sample comprised PBMCs, obtained 15 days after the yellow fever booster vaccination. Receptors originate from a young man who received the YFV17D yellow fever vaccine.

This clonotype has just a few counts. The chain uses TRBV6-1 and TRBJ2-1; a possible D gene is TRBD2 (5 bases). Trimming shortened V by 8 bases and J by 1 base, and 15 bases separated the two germline ends. The CDR3 length is 15 residues. In germline, CDR1 is MNHNS, CDR2 SASEGT. CDR3 sequence reads: CASAPSLGSYNEQFF. CDR3 coding DNA: TGTGCCAGCGCCCCCTCACTAGGGTCCTACAATGAGCAGTTCTTC.

The V gene is TRBV6-5, the J gene TRBJ2-2; no firm D call. CDR1 is MNHEY and CDR2 is SVGAGI in the germline V gene. V was cut by 2 bases and J by 6 bases, with 7 bases left in between. The CDR3 length is 13 residues. This CDR3 is CASSYLRSGELFF. The DNA of the CDR3 is TGTGCCAGCAGTTACCTTAGATCCGGGGAGCTGTTTTTT.

This clonotype was seen only once. The chain is built from TRBV7-8 and TRBJ2-7; 9 bases agree with TRBD2. CDR3 length: 17 residues. The junction had 16 bases not matched to a gene; V was cut back by 5 bases and J by 5 bases. Germline V gene lookup returns CDR1 SGHVS and CDR2 FQNEAQ. CDR3 in DNA: TGTGCCAGCAGCCCCGTCCCGTCTAGCGGGACCGCCCACGAGCAGTACTTC. This gives the protein CASSPVPSSGTAHEQYF.

The chain joins TRBV20-1 to TRBJ2-7, with 7 bases lining up with TRBD1. The junction had 8 bases not matched to a gene; V was cut back by 6 bases and J by 0 bases. Germline V gene data show CDR1 as DFQATT and CDR2 as SNEGSKA (reference sequence). The CDR3 loop spans 14 amino acids. CDR3 residues: CSARGQRSSYEQYF. The DNA of the CDR3 is TGCAGTGCGAGGGGACAGCGGAGCTCCTACGAGCAGTACTTC.

The sample holds a few counts of this clonotype. The V call is TRBV12-3 or TRBV12-4, the J call TRBJ1-4, with D possibly TRBD1 on 6 matching bases. CDR3 length equals 15 residues. The V end lost 5 bases, the J end lost 11 bases, and 21 bases lay between the germline ends. CDR3 amino acids: CASSRTPQGTPKLFF. Written as DNA, the CDR3 is TGTGCCAGCAGTCGCACACCACAGGGAACCCCCAAACTGTTTTTT.

This clonotype was recorded a few times. V and J are TRBV20-1 and TRBJ2-7; 8 nucleotides align to TRBD2. With 6 bases clipped from V and 4 bases from J, the junction kept 8 bases outside the gene matches. CDR1 is DFQATT, CDR2 SNEGSKA, per germline (reference sequence). The CDR3 extends over 13 amino acids. The CDR3, as DNA: TGCAGTGCAGGTAGCGGGATGGTATACGAGCAGTACTTC. Translating it yields CSAGSGMVYEQYF.

This clonotype was seen more than once but under ten times. V and J are TRBV20-1 and TRBJ2-1, with 10 bases that match TRBD2. There are 15 residues in the CDR3. With V trimmed by 3 bases and J by 11 bases, 13 bases remained unmatched. Per germline, CDR1 DFQATT and CDR2 SNEGSKA (reference sequence). This CDR3 is CSASGASGSSEQQFF. Here the CDR3 DNA reads TGCAGTGCTAGTGGGGCTAGCGGGAGTTCGGAACAGCAGTTCTTC.

This clonotype was recorded a few times. This chain links TRBV5-1 with TRBJ2-7; unclear D gene. CDR3 length: 11 residues. From germline, CDR1 is SGHRS and CDR2 YFSETQ. V dropped 1 base and J dropped 5 bases, with 4 bases sitting between them. CDR3 nucleotides: TGCGCCAGCAGCTTGACTGACGAGCAGTACTTC. It translates to CASSLTDEQYF.

This clonotype was recorded a few times. The V gene is TRBV9, the J gene TRBJ2-5; 8 nucleotides align to TRBD2. The CDR3 is made up of 18 amino acids. The V segment lost 0 bases and the J segment 2 bases; nucleotides outside the gene matches: 12. CDR1 is SGDLS and CDR2 is YYNGEE in the germline V gene. Written as DNA, the CDR3 is TGTGCCAGCAGCGTAGCTTCGGGAGGGAGCCCCTCTCAAGAGACCCAGTACTTC. It codes for CASSVASGGSPSQETQYF.

The chain has TRBV3-1 and TRBJ2-3, with D perhaps matching TRBD2 (6 bases). The length of the CDR3 is 16 residues. V shed 4 bases and J shed 1 base, with 15 bases lying between them. Germline CDR1 LGHDT, CDR2 YNNKEL (reference sequence). Here the CDR3 reads CASSPTTRLGTDTQYF. CDR3 coding DNA: TGTGCCAGCAGCCCGACGACTAGGCTGGGCACAGATACGCAGTATTTT.

The J gene is TRBJ2-1, the V gene TRBV10-3; 7 bases match TRBD2. Germline V gene lookup returns CDR1 ENHRY and CDR2 SYGVKD. The CDR3 extends over 15 amino acids. The ends lost 0 bases at V and 7 bases at J; junction bases unmatched: 6. CDR3 nucleotides: TGTGCCATCAGTGAGTCGAGCGGGATGGGGAATGAGCAGTTCTTC. It codes for CAISESSGMGNEQFF.

This clonotype has only a few counts. CDR3 in DNA: TGTGCCAGCAGCTTAGTCCGAGACGGGTACTACGAGCAGTACTTC. Translated: CASSLVRDGYYEQYF. The V call is TRBV5-6, the J call TRBJ2-7, with D unresolved. Germline loops: CDR1 SGHDT, CDR2 YYEEEE. The V end was cut by 2 bases, the J end by 3 bases, with 15 bases between. The CDR3 extends over 15 amino acids.

The chain has TRBV20-1 and TRBJ2-7, with D possibly TRBD2 on 5 matching bases. This CDR3 is 11 amino acids long. Trimming removed 3 bases from V and 5 bases from J, with 8 bases in between. Germline V gene sequence: CDR1 DFQATT, CDR2 SNEGSKA (reference sequence). The CDR3 DNA is TGCAGTGCTAGTACGGGGAACGAGCAGTACTTC. This gives the protein CSASTGNEQYF.

The chain joins TRBV20-1 to TRBJ2-7; D possibly corresponds to TRBD2 (7 bases). Germline V gene sequence: CDR1 DFQATT, CDR2 SNEGSKA (reference sequence). The CDR3 is made up of 13 amino acids. CDR3 nucleotides: TGCAGCGCTGACGGCGGGGGCCCCTACGAGCAGTACTTC. Translating it yields CSADGGGPYEQYF.

This clonotype was found once. V and J are TRBV6-2 or TRBV6-3 and TRBJ2-1, with TRBD2 identical over 10 bases. Germline loops: CDR1 MNHEY, CDR2 SVGEGT. With V trimmed by 7 bases and J by 0 bases, 12 bases remained unmatched. The CDR3 has 18 residues. The CDR3 DNA reads as TGTGCCAGCACGGGCATTGGAGCGGGAGGGGGCTCCTACAATGAGCAGTTCTTC. Translating gives CASTGIGAGGGSYNEQFF.

This clonotype was seen more than once but under ten times. The rearrangement uses TRBV28 and TRBJ2-3, with 7 nucleotides matching TRBD1. This CDR3 comprises 14 residues. The germline CDR1 and CDR2 sequences are MDHEN and SYDVKM. Germline trimming cut 1 base from V and 14 bases from J; bases unmatched to any gene: 12. The CDR3: CASSLFSGTVLRYF. The DNA for the CDR3 is TGTGCCAGCAGTTTATTTTCCGGGACAGTCCTACGGTATTTT.

This clonotype was detected a few times. The junction departs from germline at one end; a sequencing error may be responsible. This chain joins TRBV6-5 and TRBJ2-3, with 7 positions matching TRBD1. Germline values: CDR1 MNHEY, CDR2 SVGAGI. The CDR3 covers 14 residues. This CDR3 is CASSYRGPVVGLDF. CDR3 DNA sequence: TGTGCCAGCAGTTACAGGGGGCCGGTTGTTGGTTTGGACTTT.

This chain links TRBV7-9 with TRBJ2-7; D might be TRBD2 (6 bases). In germline, CDR1 is SEHNR, CDR2 FQNEAQ (reference sequence). V was trimmed by 8 bases and J by 3 bases, leaving 26 bases between them. The CDR3 has 17 amino acids. The CDR3 nucleotides read TGTGCCAGCGACCGGGGCGGGGACCTCTCCTGGGACTACGAGCAGTACTTC. Translating gives CASDRGGDLSWDYEQYF.

V and J are TRBV14 and TRBJ2-5; D unresolved. V shed 6 bases and J shed 4 bases, with 12 bases lying between them. The CDR3 has 13 residues. Germline CDR1 is SGHDN and CDR2 is FVKESK. The CDR3, as DNA: TGTGCCAGCAGTAGGGTTTCCCTAGAGACCCAGTACTTC. This codes for CASSRVSLETQYF.

This clonotype showed up just a few times. The chain carries TRBV24-1 and TRBJ1-1; D is ambiguous. Trimming removed 3 bases at V and 3 bases at J, with 4 bases between. The CDR3 runs 12 residues. The germline V gene has CDR1 KGHDR and CDR2 SFDVKD. This chain's CDR3 is CATSDRDTEAFF. The CDR3 DNA reads TGTGCCACCAGTGATCGCGACACTGAAGCTTTCTTT.

This clonotype has only a few counts. The gene calls are TRBV6-5 and TRBJ2-2; 7 bases fit TRBD2. The CDR3 is made up of 16 amino acids. Germline V gene sequence: CDR1 MNHEY, CDR2 SVGAGI. V lost 2 bases, J lost 3 bases, and 6 bases stayed unmatched. The CDR3 sequence is CASSYLLGGDTGELFF. In DNA form, the CDR3 reads TGTGCCAGCAGTTACCTCCTTGGGGGGGACACCGGGGAGCTGTTTTTT.

The V gene is TRBV6-2 or TRBV6-3, the J gene TRBJ2-7, with 10 nucleotides matching TRBD2. The CDR3 runs 14 residues. V shed 6 bases, J shed 4 bases, and the junction held 6 bases outside the gene matches. In germline, CDR1 is MNHEY, CDR2 SVGEGT. CDR3 coding DNA: TGTGCCAGCAGACGGACTAGCGGCCTTTACGAGCAGTACTTC. Amino acids: CASRRTSGLYEQYF.